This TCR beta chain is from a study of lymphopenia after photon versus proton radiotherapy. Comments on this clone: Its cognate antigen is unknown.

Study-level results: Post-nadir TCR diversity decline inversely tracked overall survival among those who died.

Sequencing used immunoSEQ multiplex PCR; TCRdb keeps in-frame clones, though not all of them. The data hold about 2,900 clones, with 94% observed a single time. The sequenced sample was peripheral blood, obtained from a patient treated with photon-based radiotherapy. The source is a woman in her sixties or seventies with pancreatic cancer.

CDR3 nucleotides: TGTGCCAGCAGCTTAAGCGGTCGATCCGAAAAACTGTTTTTT. It yields the protein CASSLSGRSEKLFF. The chain carries TRBV7-8 and TRBJ1-4; D ambiguous. Germline CDR1 SGHVS, CDR2 FQNEAQ. V was cut by 2 bases and J by 8 bases, with 12 bases left in between. The CDR3 is 14 amino acids.